The subject of this entry is one T cell receptor (beta chain). Its specificity is not known. The data belong to a study of T cell responses to AZD1222 COVID-19 vaccine. This table comes from immunoSEQ multiplex PCR, and its TCRdb copy is limited to in-frame clones, with some not included. The table lists 100,000 to 150,000 clones, around 84% of them singletons. CDR1 and CDR2 from the germline V gene are LNHDA and SQIVND (reference sequence). V lost 1 base and J 3 bases, leaving 12 bases between the germline ends. This CDR3 comprises 15 residues. The study, taken as a whole, reports: When two AZD1222 doses had been given, Spike-specific TCR breadth and depth rose. Clonal diversity may have been underestimated in mostly white British donors. As reported, nearly half of all spike-specific TCRs target variant regions that are unmutated. The CD4 TCRs associated with vaccination extended across spike and predominated at 160-218 and 743-854.

V gene TRBV19 combines with J gene TRBJ1-2, with D tentatively TRBD1 (5 bases). This TCR came from an adult who received the AZD1222 COVID-19 vaccine. The starting material was peripheral blood, obtained 28 days after the second AZD1222 dose. The CDR3 region is CASSIVGGIDYGYTF. The DNA of the CDR3 is TGTGCCAGTAGTATAGTGGGGGGGATCGACTATGGCTACACCTTC.